This T cell receptor beta chain was identified during a study of shared clonotypes between healthy human individuals. Overall study context: The donor group consisted of two women and three men, aged 18 to 49. General study points: Clonotype sharing among the donors was expected to vary with sequencing depth. It was only blood that was sampled, and tissue repertoires likely differ.

This clone was seen only once. Its specificity is unknown. Recent vaccinations or acute infections were absent in the healthy HIV-negative adult donors. The repertoire was sequenced with immunoSEQ multiplex PCR; TCRdb's copy has only in-frame clones and lacks some. This sample has about 530,000 clones; 75% to 80% occur once, and the top ten carry 12%. The CDR3 is made up of 16 amino acids. The ends were cut back, 5 bases at V and 2 bases at J, with 16 bases in the middle. Germline-derived CDR1 and CDR2 are MDHEN and SYDVKM. Material for sequencing was PBMCs. The rearrangement joins TRBV28 to TRBJ1-5; the D gene is possibly TRBD1 (5 bases). The sequence was collected from a woman aged 40 to 50 in good health. Some clones in this sample may be carry-over from other donors' samples. The CDR3 DNA reads TGTGCCAGCAGTCCGACGCAGGGTTTTGGCAATCAGCCCCAGCATTTT. As protein: CASSPTQGFGNQPQHF.